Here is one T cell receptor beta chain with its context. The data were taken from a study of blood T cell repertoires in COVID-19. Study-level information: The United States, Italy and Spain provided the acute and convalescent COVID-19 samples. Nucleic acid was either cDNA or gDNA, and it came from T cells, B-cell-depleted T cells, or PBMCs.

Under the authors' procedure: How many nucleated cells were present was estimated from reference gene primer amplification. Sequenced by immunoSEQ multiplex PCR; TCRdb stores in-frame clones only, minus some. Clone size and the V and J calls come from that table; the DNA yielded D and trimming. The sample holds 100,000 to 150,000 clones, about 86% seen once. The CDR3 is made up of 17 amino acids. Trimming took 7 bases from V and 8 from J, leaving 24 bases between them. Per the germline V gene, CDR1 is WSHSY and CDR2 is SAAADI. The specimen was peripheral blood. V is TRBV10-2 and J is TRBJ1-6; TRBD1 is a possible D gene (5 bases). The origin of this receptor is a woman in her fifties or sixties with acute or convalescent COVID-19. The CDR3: CASIPAQVGAFDSPLHF. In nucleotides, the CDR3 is TGCGCCAGCATCCCCGCCCAGGTAGGGGCTTTTGATTCACCCCTCCACTTT.